Reported below is one T cell receptor (beta chain). This could be a read error, since a much larger clone is one nucleotide away. These data are taken from a study of molecular identifiers for immune sequencing clone quantification. TCRdb re-called the PCR reads through MiXCR, storing one row per CDR3 protein. This sample has 460,000 or so distinct CDR3 sequences, with around 25% found just once. After removal of 8 bases from V and 3 bases from J, the junction contained 10 bases not matched to a gene. The germline gives CDR1 MNHEY, CDR2 SVGAGI. This CDR3 is 16 amino acids long. The clonotype originates from a human donor in good health. Some libraries in this study had Jurkat cell RNA spiked in. The chain couples TRBV6-5 to TRBJ2-5; the match to TRBD2 covers 12 bases. Sequencing used naive CD8+ T cells from blood, with Jurkat cell RNA spiked in. The subset here: FACS-sorted CD8+CD4-CCR7+CD45RA+ naive T cells. CDR3 sequence reads: CASGPDGLAGKETQYF. CDR3 DNA: TGTGCCAGCGGTCCTGACGGACTAGCGGGGAAAGAGACCCAGTACTTC.